This T cell receptor beta chain was captured by sequencing in a study of T cell repertoires in cytomegalovirus infection. Across the whole study: The study used recently identified HLA-C-restricted and well-studied HLA-B-restricted CMV epitopes. Public TCR beta signatures indicated both CMV infection and matching HLA type. Study-wide results and limits: HLA-C-restricted CMV-specific TCR beta clonotypes were dominant in the ex vivo response. Pooled public TCR beta family frequency picked out CMV carriers with the relevant HLA.

The CDR3 runs to 15 residues. Trimming left V 5 bases short and J 10 bases short, with 23 bases between. Germline CDR1 and CDR2: SEHNR and FQNEAQ (reference sequence). Turning to this clonotype: What it binds is not known.

TCRdb recomputed calls from the reads with MiXCR, one row per CDR3 protein. The sample lists some 500,000 distinct CDR3 sequences, approximately 40% occurring once. The rearrangement uses TRBV7-9 and TRBJ1-1; TRBD1 might be the D (5 bases). The sample here was cultured PBMCs, taken from culture after CMV antigen stimulation. The source is a human donor in good health (CMV status not recorded). Some clones in this sample may be carry-over from other donors' samples. This CDR3 is CASSPALVGAPIAFF. CDR3 coding DNA: TGTGCCAGCAGCCCGGCACTCGTCGGGGCCCCCATAGCTTTCTTT.